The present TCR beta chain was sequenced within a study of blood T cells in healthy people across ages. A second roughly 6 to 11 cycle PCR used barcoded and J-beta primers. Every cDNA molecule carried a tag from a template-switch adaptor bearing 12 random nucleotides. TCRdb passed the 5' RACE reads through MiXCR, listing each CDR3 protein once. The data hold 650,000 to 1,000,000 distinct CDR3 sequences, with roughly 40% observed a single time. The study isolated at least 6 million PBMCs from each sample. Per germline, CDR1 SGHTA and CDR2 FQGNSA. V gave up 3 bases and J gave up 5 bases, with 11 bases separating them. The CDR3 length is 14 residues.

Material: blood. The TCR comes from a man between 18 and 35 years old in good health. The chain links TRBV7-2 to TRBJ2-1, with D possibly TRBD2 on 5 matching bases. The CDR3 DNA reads TGTGCCAGCAGCTTCAGGACTCAGGACAATGAGCAGTTCTTC. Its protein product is CASSFRTQDNEQFF.